A single sample is the source of the 24 T cell receptor beta chains below, sequenced in a study of cytomegalovirus exposure and HLA in healthy donors. PCR primers comprised 60 Vbeta and 13 Jbeta primers. Libraries were prepared by immunoSEQ multiplex PCR; TCRdb keeps only in-frame clonotypes and omits some of them. The sample has about 150,000 clones, 75% to 90% seen once. Input material: PBMCs. The receptor set was obtained from a boy aged 2 to 10 in good health and CMV-seronegative.

The chain links TRBV4-1 to TRBJ1-1; unclear D gene. The germline gives CDR1 MGHRA, CDR2 YSYEKL. The CDR3 spans 13 residues. With 0 bases removed from V and 7 bases from J, the gap between germline ends came to 9 bases. This CDR3 reads CASSQEGGSEAFF. DNA for the CDR3: TGCGCCAGCAGCCAAGAAGGAGGCAGTGAAGCTTTCTTT.

This clone was detected a few times. This chain connects TRBV9 to TRBJ2-1; 16 bases map to TRBD2. CDR3 length equals 17 residues. Germline loops: CDR1 SGDLS, CDR2 YYNGEE. Trimming cost V 2 bases and J 9 bases; bases outside gene matches: 8. The CDR3 sequence: CASSVGTSGRAGGEQFF. The CDR3 coding sequence is TGTGCCAGCAGCGTCGGGACTAGCGGGAGGGCGGGGGGTGAGCAGTTCTTC.

The V call is TRBV5-6, the J call TRBJ1-2; tentative D call: TRBD1 (5 bases). The germline V and J ends were trimmed by 0 bases and 4 bases, with 22 bases remaining between them. Looked up from germline, CDR1 is SGHDT and CDR2 is YYEEEE. The CDR3 has 18 residues. CDR3 amino acids: CASSLGPGGVGTAYGYTF. Written as DNA, the CDR3 is TGTGCCAGCAGCTTGGGGCCGGGGGGAGTCGGAACAGCCTATGGCTACACCTTC.

In DNA form, the CDR3 reads TGTGCCAGCAGCCGCGGGGCTACAGATACGCAGTATTTT. This translates into CASSRGATDTQYF. The genes are TRBV11-3 and TRBJ2-3, with a weak D call TRBD2 (6 bases). CDR1 is SGHNT and CDR2 is YENEEA in the germline V gene. Trimming took 5 bases from V and 3 from J, leaving 9 bases between them. This CDR3 is built from 13 residues.

This clone was seen a single time. The rearrangement joins TRBV6-8 to TRBJ2-1; D is undetermined. With 3 bases removed from V and 12 bases from J, the gap between germline ends came to 12 bases. The CDR3 sequence is 12 residues long. Germline V gene sequence: CDR1 MNHGY, CDR2 SAAAGT. CDR3 in DNA: TGTGCCAGCAGTTATTCAGGCGATGGGCAGTTCTTC. Residues: CASSYSGDGQFF.

The CDR3 protein is CASSLAQGPEAFF. The CDR3 DNA is TGTGCCAGCAGCTTGGCCCAGGGTCCTGAAGCTTTCTTT. The chain has TRBV7-9 and TRBJ1-1; D may be TRBD1 (5 bases). V dropped 3 bases and J dropped 6 bases, with 11 bases sitting between them. This CDR3 is built from 13 residues. Per the germline V gene, CDR1 is SEHNR and CDR2 is FQNEAQ (reference sequence).

The chain carries TRBV14 and TRBJ1-3; 7 nucleotides agree with TRBD1. Germline CDR1 reads SGHDN; CDR2 reads FVKESK. The CDR3 covers 16 residues. V was clipped by 3 bases and J by 0 bases; unmatched bases: 5. This CDR3 is CASSQKQGTSGNTIYF. DNA of the CDR3: TGTGCCAGCAGCCAGAAACAGGGGACCTCTGGAAACACCATATATTTT.

The chain uses TRBV25-1 and TRBJ2-5; D might be TRBD2 (5 bases). The CDR3 covers 14 residues. CDR1 MGHDK and CDR2 SYGVNS come from the germline V gene. Trimming took off 4 bases at V and 7 bases at J, with 16 bases between the two ends. This CDR3 reads CASSARGLHRTQYF. The CDR3 DNA sequence: TGTGCCAGCAGTGCAAGAGGACTCCATAGGACCCAGTACTTC.

This rearrangement joins TRBV4-1 to TRBJ1-2; unclear D gene. Germline V lookup: CDR1 MGHRA, CDR2 YSYEKL. Deletions cut 1 base from V and 4 bases from J, with 10 bases between. There are 14 residues in the CDR3. CDR3 DNA: TGCGCCAGCAGCCAAGGGTCAGGCTCCTATGGCTACACCTTC. Amino acid sequence: CASSQGSGSYGYTF.

V usage is TRBV18 and J usage is TRBJ2-7; TRBD2 matches 10 bases. The germline V gene encodes CDR1 KGHSH and CDR2 LQKENI. Germline trimming cut 0 bases from V and 5 bases from J; bases unmatched to any gene: 7. The CDR3 is 16 residues long. CDR3 region: CASSPPLAGVGNEQYF. The CDR3 bases are TGTGCCAGCTCACCACCTCTAGCGGGAGTTGGGAACGAGCAGTACTTC.

The CDR3 nucleotides read TGTGCCAGCACAGACAGGGCCGCCGGGGAGCTGTTTTTT. It specifies CASTDRAAGELFF. V usage is TRBV6-4 and J usage is TRBJ2-2, with 7 bases that match TRBD1. The CDR3 is 13 residues long. Per the germline V gene, CDR1 is MRHNA and CDR2 is SNTAGT. After removal of 7 bases from V and 6 bases from J, the junction contained 5 bases not matched to a gene.

In this sample, this clone turned up once. The rearrangement uses TRBV4-3 and TRBJ2-5; 10 bases map to TRBD2. The CDR3 runs to 17 residues. In germline, CDR1 is LGHNA, CDR2 YSLEER. The trim removed 1 base at V and 11 bases at J, leaving 16 bases unmatched. The CDR3 bases are TGCGCCAGCAGCCAAGGCCCTAGCGGGGGCCTCCTTGGAGAGCAGTACTTC. Translated: CASSQGPSGGLLGEQYF.

The J gene is TRBJ2-3, the V gene TRBV27, with a possible D match to TRBD1 (5 bases). Trimming left V 3 bases short and J 5 bases short, with 15 bases between. The germline CDR1 and CDR2 sequences are MNHEY and SMNVEV (reference sequence). This CDR3 contains 15 residues. The CDR3 sequence is CASSFGDSTRDTQYF. In DNA form, the CDR3 reads TGTGCCAGCAGTTTCGGTGACAGTACCCGAGATACGCAGTATTTT.

This chain uses TRBV5-6 with TRBJ2-5; TRBD1 is a possible D gene (6 bases). There are 13 residues in the CDR3. Between the trimmed V and J ends, which lost 4 bases and 1 base, there was a span of 8 bases. Germline CDR1 SGHDT, CDR2 YYEEEE. The CDR3 loop reads CASSKDSQETQYF. CDR3 in DNA: TGTGCCAGCAGCAAGGACAGCCAAGAGACCCAGTACTTC.

The chain recombines TRBV6-1 with TRBJ1-2, with a possible D match to TRBD1 (6 bases). V lost 1 base to trimming and J lost 8 bases, with 14 bases between them. The CDR3 extends over 14 amino acids. Per the germline V gene, CDR1 is MNHNS and CDR2 is SASEGT. CDR3 sequence reads: CASSEERRGSGYTF. CDR3 nucleotide sequence: TGTGCCAGCAGTGAAGAACGCAGGGGCTCCGGCTACACCTTC.

The rearrangement joins TRBV4-2 to TRBJ2-1; no definite D call. The germline V and J ends were trimmed by 1 base and 6 bases, with 10 bases remaining between them. This CDR3 is built from 14 residues. CDR1 is LGHNA and CDR2 is YNFKEQ in the germline V gene. The CDR3, as DNA: TGTGCCAGCAGCCAAGTGGCCCTTTCCAATGAGCAGTTCTTC. Translating it yields CASSQVALSNEQFF.

The genes are TRBV9 and TRBJ2-1; 12 bases are a match to TRBD1. CDR3 length: 14 amino acids. Trimming took 3 bases from V and 8 from J; bases not matched to a gene: 3. Germline assignment: CDR1 SGDLS and CDR2 YYNGEE. CDR3 amino acids: CASSAGTGGYEQFF. CDR3 DNA: TGTGCCAGCAGCGCCGGGACAGGGGGCTATGAGCAGTTCTTC.

The chain joins TRBV9 to TRBJ2-7; 7 nucleotides line up with TRBD2. The V and J ends lost 2 bases and 2 bases, in that order; junction bases with no gene match: 4. CDR1 is SGDLS, CDR2 YYNGEE, per germline. The CDR3 has 14 amino acids. CDR3 sequence: CASSVLAETYEQYF. CDR3 nucleotide sequence: TGTGCCAGCAGCGTCCTAGCGGAGACCTACGAGCAGTACTTC.

The gene calls are TRBV7-9 and TRBJ2-1; 7 nucleotides line up with TRBD1. This CDR3 region has 15 residues. V gave up 4 bases and J gave up 4 bases; unmatched junction bases: 7. CDR1 and CDR2 (germline): SEHNR, FQNEAQ (reference sequence). The CDR3 sequence is CASSSSGTVYNEQFF. CDR3 in DNA: TGTGCCAGCAGCTCCTCCGGGACAGTTTACAATGAGCAGTTCTTC.

This chain uses TRBV27 with TRBJ2-4; a possible D gene is TRBD2 (5 bases). CDR1 is MNHEY and CDR2 is SMNVEV in the germline V gene (reference sequence). V was cut by 3 bases and J by 6 bases, with 12 bases left in between. The length of the CDR3 is 14 residues. Written as DNA, the CDR3 is TGTGCCAGCAGTTTCGGGGTGGGGAGAAACATTCAGTACTTC. Its translation is CASSFGVGRNIQYF.

CDR3 coding DNA: TGTGCCAGCAGCTCGGGACAGGGAATTCACAATGAGCAGTTCTTC. This gives the protein CASSSGQGIHNEQFF. The chain combines TRBV7-9 with TRBJ2-1, with 9 bases identical to TRBD1. Trimming cost V 4 bases and J 5 bases; bases outside gene matches: 6. The CDR3 sequence is 15 residues long. CDR1 is SEHNR, CDR2 FQNEAQ, per germline (reference sequence).

The chain is built from TRBV30 and TRBJ2-2; 11 bases map to TRBD2. Germline trimming cut 4 bases from V and 7 bases from J; bases unmatched to any gene: 5. Germline V gene lookup returns CDR1 GTSNPN and CDR2 SVGIG (reference sequence). CDR3 size: 14 residues. CDR3 nucleotides: TGTGCCTGGAATAAACTAGCGGGAGTCGGGGAGCTGTTTTTT. It encodes CAWNKLAGVGELFF.

This clone was found a few times. This CDR3 is also generated by other DNA sequences in the sample. The chain employs TRBV6-1 and TRBJ2-7; TRBD2 might be the D (5 bases). CDR1 is MNHNS and CDR2 is SASEGT in the germline V gene. This CDR3 comprises 12 residues. Trimming pared 2 bases from V and 4 bases from J, leaving 6 bases between. The CDR3 DNA reads TGTGCCAGCAGTGAACGAGGGTACGAGCAGTACTTC. Translation: CASSERGYEQYF.

This clone has just a few counts. This chain joins TRBV6-6 and TRBJ1-1; no clear D. The CDR3 totals 11 residues. CDR1 and CDR2 from the germline V gene are MNHNY and SVGAGI (reference sequence). With 2 bases removed from V and 8 bases from J, the gap between germline ends came to 6 bases. For the CDR3, the DNA is TGTGCCAGCAGTTACAGGGAGGAAGCTTTCTTT. Translation gives CASSYREEAFF.